The clone carrying this TCR beta chain was seen just once. The antigen is unknown. This CDR3 has 16 residues. Looked up from germline, CDR1 is SEHNR and CDR2 is FQNEAQ (reference sequence). V shed 5 bases and J shed 0 bases, with 14 bases lying between them. The sample belongs to a study of T cell responses to AZD1222 COVID-19 vaccine. Study as a whole: Pooled in the analysis were second doses at about 4 or about 12 weeks.

The repertoire was sequenced with immunoSEQ multiplex PCR; TCRdb's copy has only in-frame clones and lacks some. This sample has more than 70,000 clones; about 87% occur once, and the top ten carry under 20%. Study-level results: Baseline seropositivity occurred in only six AZD1222 recipients. Spike-specific TCR breadth and depth were elevated following two AZD1222 doses. The sample set comprised mostly white British donors with more females, and clonal diversity was possibly underestimated.

This clonotype originated in an adult in good health. Material: peripheral blood, obtained on day 0 of AZD1222 vaccination. The rearrangement links TRBV7-9 to TRBJ2-4; possibly TRBD2 for D (6 bases). CDR3 DNA sequence: TGTGCCAGCAGCCCACAAGCGGGTCAAGCCAAAAACATTCAGTACTTC. This gives the protein CASSPQAGQAKNIQYF.